This T cell receptor (beta chain) was captured by sequencing in a study of T cells expressing NK-cell markers. This CDR3 spans 15 amino acids. Of note for this clonotype: Its specificity is unknown.

5'RACE template switching with UMIs generated TCR beta cDNA. Following a re-call of the 5' RACE reads, TCRdb has one entry per CDR3 protein and lacks DNA. The sample is made up of about 550,000 distinct CDR3 sequences, and the top ten hold roughly 3.5% of it. General study points: Each of about 6 donors carried dominant NKG2C+ clonotypes accounting for roughly 1.0-7.5% of CD8+ T cells. The study found these clonotypes also leading the CD3+CD56-NKG2C+ fraction in four donors.

The clonotype was recovered from a man younger than 35 in good health. The material sequenced was blood T cells: a sorted CD56 or NKG2C T cell subset, CD4+ or CD8+ T cells, or bulk PBMC T cells (not recorded which). This chain links TRBV12-3 or TRBV12-4 with TRBJ1-1; as DNA is missing, the TRBD1 call by TCRdb cannot be tested. The CDR3 sequence: CASTPRTGGSTEAFF.